One and the same sample provided the 5 T cell receptor beta chains below, sequenced in a study of OX40 agonist ivuxolimab in advanced cancers. The library was built by means of the immunoSEQ multiplex PCR assay. What TCRdb holds here is the immuneACCESS table cut down to in-frame rearrangements. Part of the clones is not present; checked against another copy, under half of the missing clones reflect an unresolved V gene, and the others are unexplained. This sample comprises 77,000 or so clones, approximately 85% of them detected only once. The top ten hold approximately 2.2% of the sample. Material: CD4+ or CD8+ T cells sorted from blood, obtained in a trial of the OX40 agonist ivuxolimab. These receptors came from an adult with an advanced solid tumor such as melanoma, head and neck, liver or kidney cancer.

This chain connects TRBV28 to TRBJ1-4; D is perhaps TRBD1 (6 bases). The ends were cut back, 7 bases at V and 5 bases at J, with 20 bases in the middle. This CDR3 has 16 amino acids. Germline V gene data show CDR1 as MDHEN and CDR2 as SYDVKM. This CDR3 is CASNFWGASVNEKLFF. CDR3 DNA sequence: TGTGCCAGCAATTTTTGGGGGGCGAGTGTAAATGAAAAACTGTTTTTT.

The chain combines TRBV6-5 with TRBJ2-7; TRBD2 aligns across 9 bases. This CDR3 is built from 16 residues. Germline V gene sequence: CDR1 MNHEY, CDR2 SVGAGI. Trimming cost V 0 bases and J 3 bases; bases outside gene matches: 6. This CDR3 is CASSYSWAGGHYEQYF. The CDR3 DNA reads TGTGCCAGCAGTTACTCTTGGGCGGGAGGGCACTACGAGCAGTACTTC.

The chain combines TRBV7-9 with TRBJ1-2; 7 bases are shared with TRBD1. V shed 1 base and J 4 bases; nucleotides not matched to a gene: 3. The length of the CDR3 is 14 residues. Germline V gene lookup returns CDR1 SEHNR and CDR2 FQNEAQ (reference sequence). The CDR3 sequence is CASSLGDSLYGYTF. As DNA, the CDR3 is TGTGCCAGCAGCTTAGGGGACAGCCTCTATGGCTACACCTTC.

The rearrangement joins TRBV6-5 to TRBJ1-3; D is possibly TRBD1 (6 bases). Deletions cut 5 bases from V and 0 bases from J, with 11 bases between. The germline V gene has CDR1 MNHEY and CDR2 SVGAGI. The CDR3 loop spans 15 amino acids. CDR3 sequence: CASSPDRSSGNTIYF. CDR3 DNA sequence: TGTGCCAGCAGTCCCGACAGGAGCTCTGGAAACACCATATATTTT.

The DNA for the CDR3 is TGTGCCAGCAGCCGCAACGCTGGAAACACCATATATTTT. Translation gives CASSRNAGNTIYF. V gene TRBV9 combines with J gene TRBJ1-3; D unclear. CDR1 and CDR2 from the germline V gene are SGDLS and YYNGEE. V gave up 4 bases and J gave up 2 bases, with 7 bases separating them. The CDR3 consists of 13 residues. The full variable domain, its missing parts supplied by reference TRBV9 and TRBJ1-3, is DSGVTQTPKHLITATGQRVTLRCSPRSGDLSVYWYQQSLDQGLQFLIQYYNGEERAKGNILERFSAQQFPDLHSELNLSSLELGDSALYFCASSRNAGNTIYFGEGSWLTVV.